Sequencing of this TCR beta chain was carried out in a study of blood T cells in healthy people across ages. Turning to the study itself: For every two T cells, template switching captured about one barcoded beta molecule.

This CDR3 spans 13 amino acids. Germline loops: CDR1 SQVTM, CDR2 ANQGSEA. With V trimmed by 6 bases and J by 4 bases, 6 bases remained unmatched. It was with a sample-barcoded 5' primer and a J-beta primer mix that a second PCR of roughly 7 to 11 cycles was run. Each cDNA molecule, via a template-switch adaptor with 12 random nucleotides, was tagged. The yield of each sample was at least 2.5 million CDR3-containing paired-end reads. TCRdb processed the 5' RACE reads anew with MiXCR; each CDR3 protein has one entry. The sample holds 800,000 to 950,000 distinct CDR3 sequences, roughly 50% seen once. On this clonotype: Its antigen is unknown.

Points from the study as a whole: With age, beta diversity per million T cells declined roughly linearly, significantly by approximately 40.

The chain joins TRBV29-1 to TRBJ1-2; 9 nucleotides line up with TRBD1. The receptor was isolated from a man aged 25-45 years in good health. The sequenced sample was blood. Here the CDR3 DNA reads TGCAGCGTGTTACAGGGGGCAAGCTATGGCTACACCTTC. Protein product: CSVLQGASYGYTF.